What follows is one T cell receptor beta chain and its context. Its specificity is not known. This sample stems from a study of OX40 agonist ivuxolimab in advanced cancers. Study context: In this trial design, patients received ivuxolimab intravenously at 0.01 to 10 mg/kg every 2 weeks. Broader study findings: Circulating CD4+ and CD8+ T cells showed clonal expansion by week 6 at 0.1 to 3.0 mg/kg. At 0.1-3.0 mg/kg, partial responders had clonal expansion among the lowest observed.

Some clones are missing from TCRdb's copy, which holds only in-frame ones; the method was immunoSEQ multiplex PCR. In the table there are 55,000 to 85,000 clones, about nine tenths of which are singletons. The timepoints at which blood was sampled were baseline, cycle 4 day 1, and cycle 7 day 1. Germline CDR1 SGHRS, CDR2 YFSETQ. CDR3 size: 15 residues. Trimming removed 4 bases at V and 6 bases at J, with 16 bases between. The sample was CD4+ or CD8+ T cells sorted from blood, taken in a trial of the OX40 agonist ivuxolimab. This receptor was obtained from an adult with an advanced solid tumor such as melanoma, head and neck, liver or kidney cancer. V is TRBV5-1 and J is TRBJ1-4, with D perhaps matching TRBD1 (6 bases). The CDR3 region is CASSRRGGIDEKLFF. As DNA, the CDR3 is TGCGCCAGCAGCCGGAGGGGGGGAATCGATGAAAAACTGTTTTTT.